Below, 32 T cell receptor beta chains from the same sample are listed, as sequenced in a study of OX40 agonist ivuxolimab in advanced cancers. The repertoire was sequenced with immunoSEQ multiplex PCR; TCRdb's copy has only in-frame clones and lacks some. The sample lists tens of thousands of clones, approximately 85% occurring once. Sequenced material: CD4+ or CD8+ T cells sorted from blood, taken in a trial of the OX40 agonist ivuxolimab. The receptor set was obtained from an adult with an advanced solid tumor such as melanoma, head and neck, liver or kidney cancer.

Turning to this clone: The junction departs from the called germline gene at one end, perhaps through a read error. This sample includes further DNA sequences coding for the same CDR3. The chain combines TRBV7-2 with TRBJ2-1, with a weak D call TRBD2 (5 bases). This CDR3 comprises 12 residues. Germline V gene data show CDR1 as SGHTA and CDR2 as FQGNSA. CDR3 in amino acids: CASRERFNEQFF. Written as DNA, the CDR3 is TGCGCCAGCAGAGAGCGGTTCAATGAGCAGTTCTTC. Filled out from reference TRBV7-2 and TRBJ2-1, the complete variable domain reads GAGVSQSPSNKVTEKGKDVELRCDPISGHTALYWYRQSLGQGLEFLIYFQGNSAPDKSGLPSDRFSAERTGGSVSTLTIQRTQQEDSAVYLCASRERFNEQFFGPGTRLTVL.

V and J are TRBV6-6 and TRBJ1-1; D unclear. Germline CDR1 is MNHNY and CDR2 is SVGAGI (reference sequence). The V and J ends lost 8 bases and 8 bases respectively, with 3 bases between them. CDR3 length equals 8 residues. The CDR3 sequence is CASAEAFF. For the CDR3, the DNA is TGTGCCAGCGCCGAAGCTTTCTTT.

This clone is a singleton in its sample. The genes are TRBV29-1 and TRBJ2-7, with D possibly TRBD2 on 6 matching bases. V was trimmed by 6 bases and J by 0 bases, leaving 15 bases between them. The CDR3 contains 14 residues. The V gene's germline CDR1 is SQVTM and CDR2 ANQGSEA. CDR3 sequence (DNA): TGCAGCGTGGGTAGGACTACGAACTCCTACGAGCAGTACTTC. Translated: CSVGRTTNSYEQYF.

The genes are TRBV7-9 and TRBJ1-4; 7 nucleotides match TRBD1. After removal of 2 bases from V and 3 bases from J, the junction contained 3 bases not matched to a gene. The CDR3 sequence is 15 residues long. Germline CDR1 is SEHNR and CDR2 is FQNEAQ (reference sequence). The CDR3 loop reads CASSLKGTANEKLFF. CDR3 coding DNA: TGTGCCAGCAGCTTAAAAGGGACAGCTAATGAAAAACTGTTTTTT.

V is TRBV4-2 and J is TRBJ1-5; possibly TRBD1 for D (6 bases). Germline V gene lookup returns CDR1 LGHNA and CDR2 YNFKEQ. Trimming stripped 5 bases from V and 2 bases from J, with 19 bases between. This CDR3 has 17 residues. CDR3 residues: CASSASGGGFRNQPQHF. The CDR3, as DNA: TGTGCCAGCAGCGCCTCGGGGGGGGGCTTTCGCAATCAGCCCCAGCATTTT.

This clone appeared a few times. In DNA form, the CDR3 reads TGTGCCAGCAGTGAAGAGAGGTGGGGGTCCCAGCATTTT. Its translation: CASSEERWGSQHF. This rearrangement joins TRBV6-1 to TRBJ1-5, with D possibly being TRBD1 (5 bases). The V end was cut by 1 base, the J end by 11 bases, with 12 bases between. CDR3 length: 13 amino acids. Germline lookup yields CDR1 MNHNS and CDR2 SASEGT.

The chain recombines TRBV5-4 with TRBJ2-2, with 10 bases that match TRBD2. The V and J ends lost 3 bases and 4 bases, in that order; junction bases with no gene match: 9. Germline V gene data show CDR1 as SGHNT and CDR2 as YYREEE (reference sequence). The CDR3 is made up of 17 amino acids. DNA for the CDR3: TGTGCCAGCAGCTCTTTAGCGGGGGGCACCTTCACCGGGGAGCTGTTTTTT. It specifies CASSSLAGGTFTGELFF.

The chain is built from TRBV27 and TRBJ2-7; a weak D match, TRBD2 (6 bases). The CDR3 is 13 amino acids. V gave up 8 bases and J gave up 3 bases, with 14 bases separating them. Germline CDR1 is MNHEY and CDR2 is SMNVEV (reference sequence). For the CDR3, the DNA is TGTGCCAGCCCTGGAGGGAGAAACTACGAGCAGTACTTC. This gives the protein CASPGGRNYEQYF.

This chain links TRBV14 with TRBJ2-7; either TRBD1 or TRBD2 may supply D (5 bases each). The germline gives CDR1 SGHDN, CDR2 FVKESK. CDR3 length: 15 residues. V shed 1 base and J shed 3 bases, with 13 bases lying between them. The CDR3 here is CASSQVDGAGYEQYF. Written as DNA, the CDR3 is TGTGCCAGCAGCCAAGTAGACGGGGCCGGCTACGAGCAGTACTTC.

V gene TRBV15 combines with J gene TRBJ2-5, with 7 bases that match TRBD2. Germline V gene lookup returns CDR1 LNHNV and CDR2 YYDKDF (reference sequence). The CDR3 covers 16 residues. V lost 8 bases and J lost 3; bases outside the gene matches: 15. Here the CDR3 DNA reads TGTGCCACCGCGACCTGGCGGGACTATATAAAAGAGACCCAGTACTTC. Translation gives CATATWRDYIKETQYF.

The J gene is TRBJ2-1, the V gene TRBV9; TRBD2 agrees at 10 bases. Germline-derived CDR1 and CDR2 are SGDLS and YYNGEE. This CDR3 contains 15 residues. The V segment lost 0 bases and the J segment 8 bases; nucleotides outside the gene matches: 5. CDR3 sequence reads: CASSVVSGGADEQFF. The CDR3 DNA is TGTGCCAGCAGCGTAGTAAGCGGGGGGGCCGATGAGCAGTTCTTC.

This clone was seen once. The chain links TRBV5-6 to TRBJ1-3; the match to TRBD1 covers 7 bases. Looked up from germline, CDR1 is SGHDT and CDR2 is YYEEEE. Germline trimming cut 6 bases from V and 1 base from J; bases unmatched to any gene: 10. The length of the CDR3 is 16 residues. For the CDR3, the DNA is TGTGCCAGCACCCTGACAGGGTTATTTTCTGGAAACACCATATATTTT. Protein product: CASTLTGLFSGNTIYF.

The rearrangement uses TRBV4-1 and TRBJ2-7; perhaps TRBD1 as D (6 bases). The V gene's germline CDR1 is MGHRA and CDR2 YSYEKL. This CDR3 spans 15 amino acids. Trimming shortened V by 4 bases and J by 3 bases, and 16 bases separated the two germline ends. In DNA form, the CDR3 reads TGCGCCAGCAGCCGGGGGCCCTTGGGCATCTACGAGCAGTACTTC. It specifies CASSRGPLGIYEQYF.

The V call is TRBV2, the J call TRBJ2-2; tentatively, D is TRBD2 (6 bases). Germline V lookup: CDR1 SNHLY, CDR2 FYNNEI. V shed 8 bases and J shed 7 bases, with 17 bases lying between them. This CDR3 is built from 14 residues. The CDR3: CASGTGVDGGELFF. The DNA for the CDR3 is TGTGCCAGCGGGACGGGGGTGGACGGCGGGGAGCTGTTTTTT.

The chain couples TRBV30 to TRBJ2-5, with D tentatively TRBD2 (6 bases). V dropped 5 bases and J dropped 5 bases, with 24 bases sitting between them. CDR3 size: 16 residues. CDR1 is GTSNPN, CDR2 SVGIG, per germline (reference sequence). The CDR3 loop is CAWGTFRTIIGETQYF. CDR3 nucleotide sequence: TGTGCCTGGGGAACCTTCAGGACTATCATCGGGGAGACCCAGTACTTC.

This chain connects TRBV7-2 to TRBJ2-3; no firm D call. The CDR3 runs 11 residues. Trimming took 7 bases from V and 5 from J, leaving 7 bases between them. The germline V gene has CDR1 SGHTA and CDR2 FQGNSA. The CDR3 DNA follows: TGTGCCAGCACCCGAGGAGATACGCAGTATTTT. Its protein product is CASTRGDTQYF.

The V call is TRBV10-3, the J call TRBJ2-2; the D gene is possibly TRBD1 (5 bases). In germline, CDR1 is ENHRY, CDR2 SYGVKD. The CDR3 is made up of 17 amino acids. V lost 3 bases, J lost 8 bases, and 22 bases lay in between. CDR3 sequence reads: CAISEPGALLSPGELFF. As DNA, the CDR3 is TGTGCCATCAGTGAACCTGGGGCCCTTCTATCTCCGGGGGAGCTGTTTTTT.

The chain carries TRBV30 and TRBJ2-2; the D gene is possibly TRBD2 (5 bases). The CDR3 is 14 amino acids. Looked up from germline, CDR1 is GTSNPN and CDR2 is SVGIG (reference sequence). Trimming left V 1 base short and J 5 bases short, with 11 bases between. The CDR3 sequence: CAWSEVGVTGELFF. The CDR3, as DNA: TGTGCCTGGAGTGAAGTGGGAGTAACCGGGGAGCTGTTTTTT. The full variable domain, completed using reference TRBV30 and TRBJ2-2, is SQTIHQWPATLVQPVGSPLSLECTVEGTSNPNLYWYRQAAGRGLQLLFYSVGIGQISSEVPQNLSASRPQDRQFILSSKKLLLSDSGFYLCAWSEVGVTGELFFGEGSRLTVL.

As for this clone: Other DNA sequences from this sample encode an identical CDR3 as well. The chain recombines TRBV10-3 with TRBJ1-5; 7 nucleotides align to TRBD1. The CDR3 contains 13 residues. V lost 6 bases to trimming and J lost 4 bases; unmatched junction nucleotides: 3. CDR1 and CDR2 (germline): ENHRY, SYGVKD. The CDR3 sequence is CAISGTENQPQHF. The CDR3, as DNA: TGTGCCATCAGCGGGACAGAGAATCAGCCCCAGCATTTT.

The chain links TRBV6-5 to TRBJ2-7, with D possibly TRBD2 on 5 matching bases. Germline CDR1 is MNHEY and CDR2 is SVGAGI. The V and J ends lost 6 bases and 0 bases respectively, with 6 bases between them. The length of the CDR3 is 12 residues. The CDR3 reads CASRGSSYEQYF. Here the CDR3 DNA reads TGTGCCAGCAGGGGGAGCTCCTACGAGCAGTACTTC.

Here the CDR3 DNA reads TGCAGCGTTGAAGATCGACAGGGAGTATGGAGCTACACCTTC. Its protein product is CSVEDRQGVWSYTF. The V gene is TRBV29-1, the J gene TRBJ1-2; 7 nucleotides line up with TRBD1. The V gene end was trimmed by 0 bases and the J gene end by 9 bases; junction bases not matched to a gene: 10. The CDR3 is 14 residues long. CDR1 is SQVTM, CDR2 ANQGSEA, per germline.

CDR3 in amino acids: CASPDGTDLRVADTQYF. CDR3 DNA sequence: TGTGCCAGCCCCGACGGGACAGACCTTAGGGTGGCAGATACGCAGTATTTT. V gene TRBV7-9 combines with J gene TRBJ2-3, with 7 bases lining up with TRBD1. CDR3 size: 17 residues. After removal of 8 bases from V and 4 bases from J, the junction contained 18 bases not matched to a gene. Germline V gene data show CDR1 as SEHNR and CDR2 as FQNEAQ (reference sequence). The complete variable domain, with remaining parts taken from reference TRBV7-9 and TRBJ2-3, reads DTGVSQNPRHKITKRGQNVTFRCDPISEHNRLYWYRQTLGQGPEFLTYFQNEAQLEKSRLLSDRFSAERPKGSFSTLEIQRTEQGDSAMYLCASPDGTDLRVADTQYFGPGTRLTVL.

The rearrangement uses TRBV29-1 and TRBJ1-3; D is uncertain. The CDR3 loop spans 11 amino acids. Per germline, CDR1 SQVTM and CDR2 ANQGSEA. V gave up 8 bases and J gave up 2 bases, with 7 bases separating them. CDR3 sequence: CSTAAGNTIYF. The CDR3 DNA is TGCAGCACCGCTGCTGGAAACACCATATATTTT.

The chain combines TRBV7-3 with TRBJ2-2; D possibly corresponds to TRBD1 (6 bases). CDR1 and CDR2 (germline): SGHTA, FQGTGA. The CDR3 runs 15 residues. The V and J ends lost 5 bases and 0 bases respectively, with 10 bases between them. The CDR3 bases are TGTGCCAGCAGCACCCGGACAGCGAACACCGGGGAGCTGTTTTTT. The encoded protein is CASSTRTANTGELFF.

The J gene is TRBJ1-5, the V gene TRBV2; TRBD1 matches 8 bases. From germline, CDR1 is SNHLY and CDR2 FYNNEI. This CDR3 contains 15 residues. The V gene end was trimmed by 6 bases and the J gene end by 2 bases; junction bases not matched to a gene: 6. The CDR3 spells CASSEQGDGNQPQHF. In DNA, the CDR3 is TGTGCCAGCAGCGAACAGGGGGACGGCAATCAGCCCCAGCATTTT.

This chain connects TRBV30 to TRBJ1-4, with TRBD1 matching 9 bases. This CDR3 region has 13 residues. Germline values: CDR1 GTSNPN, CDR2 SVGIG (reference sequence). Losses at the gene ends were 4 bases for V and 8 bases for J; bases not matched to a gene: 5. The DNA for the CDR3 is TGTGCCTGGAACACGGGACAGGGAGAAAAACTGTTTTTT. It codes for CAWNTGQGEKLFF.

V is TRBV19 and J is TRBJ1-1; TRBD1 might be the D (6 bases). Germline V gene data show CDR1 as LNHDA and CDR2 as SQIVND (reference sequence). The CDR3 length is 17 residues. Trimming cost V 4 bases and J 1 base, with 19 bases left between them. The CDR3 is CASSNRGAKLTNTEAFF. In DNA form, the CDR3 reads TGTGCCAGTAGTAACCGGGGGGCAAAGCTGACGAACACTGAAGCTTTCTTT.

V usage is TRBV4-3 and J usage is TRBJ2-4, with D maybe TRBD2 (6 bases). The CDR3 contains 21 residues. The V gene lost 1 base and the J gene lost 4 bases, with 29 bases spanning the gap. Looked up from germline, CDR1 is LGHNA and CDR2 is YSLEER. CDR3 DNA: TGCGCCAGCAGCCAAGCCCCCCCCACACCCTGTGCCGGGAGAGGGAAAAACATTCAGTACTTC. It translates to CASSQAPPTPCAGRGKNIQYF.

V usage is TRBV15 and J usage is TRBJ2-1, with TRBD1 matching over 7 bases. The CDR3 loop spans 16 amino acids. CDR1 LNHNV and CDR2 YYDKDF come from the germline V gene (reference sequence). The junction had 6 bases not matched to a gene; V was cut back by 4 bases and J by 0 bases. CDR3 in amino acids: CATSKPGQRSYNEQFF. The CDR3 DNA follows: TGTGCCACCAGCAAGCCGGGACAGCGCTCCTACAATGAGCAGTTCTTC.

The rearrangement links TRBV11-3 to TRBJ2-2; 14 nucleotides match TRBD2. CDR3 length: 16 amino acids. V shed 4 bases, J shed 4 bases, and the junction held 2 bases outside the gene matches. CDR1 and CDR2 (germline): SGHNT, YENEEA. The CDR3 DNA is TGTGCCAGCAGCTCCGGACTAGCGGGAGGCACCGGGGAGCTGTTTTTT. This gives the protein CASSSGLAGGTGELFF.

This clone was observed a handful of times. The CDR3 DNA sequence: TGTGCCTGGATTCAGGGTAGGGACTATGGCTACACCTTC. It codes for CAWIQGRDYGYTF. The genes are TRBV30 and TRBJ1-2, with D tentatively TRBD1 (5 bases). V was shortened by 4 bases and J by 3 bases, with 12 bases between the two germline ends. The CDR3 totals 13 residues. Germline V CDR1 and CDR2: GTSNPN, SVGIG (reference sequence).

Only one count was recorded for this clone. J is TRBJ2-7 and V is TRBV4-1; TRBD1 might be the D (5 bases). The CDR3 is 15 residues long. Per the germline V gene, CDR1 is MGHRA and CDR2 is YSYEKL. Deletions cut 0 bases from V and 2 bases from J, with 11 bases between. The CDR3 spells CASSQDRVKAYEQYF. As DNA, the CDR3 is TGCGCCAGCAGCCAAGACAGGGTTAAGGCCTACGAGCAGTACTTC.